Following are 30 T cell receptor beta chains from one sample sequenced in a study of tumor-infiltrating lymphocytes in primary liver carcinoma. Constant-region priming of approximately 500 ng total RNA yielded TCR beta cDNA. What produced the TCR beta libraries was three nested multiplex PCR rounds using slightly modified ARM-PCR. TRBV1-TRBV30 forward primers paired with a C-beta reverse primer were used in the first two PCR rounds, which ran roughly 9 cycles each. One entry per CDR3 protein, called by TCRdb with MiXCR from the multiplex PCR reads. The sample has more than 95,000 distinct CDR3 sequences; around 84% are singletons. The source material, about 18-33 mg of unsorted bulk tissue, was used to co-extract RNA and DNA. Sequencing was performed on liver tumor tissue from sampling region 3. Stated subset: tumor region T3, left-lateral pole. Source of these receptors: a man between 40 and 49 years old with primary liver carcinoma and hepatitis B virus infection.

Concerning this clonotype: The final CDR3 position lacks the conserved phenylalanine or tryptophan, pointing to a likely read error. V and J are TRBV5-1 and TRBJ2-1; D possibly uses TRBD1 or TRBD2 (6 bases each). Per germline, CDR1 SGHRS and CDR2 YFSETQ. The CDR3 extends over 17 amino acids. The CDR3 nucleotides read TGCACCAGCAGCTTAAGTGGCCGATCGGGGGCATGGGATGAGCAGTTCTTA. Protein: CTSSLSGRSGAWDEQFL.

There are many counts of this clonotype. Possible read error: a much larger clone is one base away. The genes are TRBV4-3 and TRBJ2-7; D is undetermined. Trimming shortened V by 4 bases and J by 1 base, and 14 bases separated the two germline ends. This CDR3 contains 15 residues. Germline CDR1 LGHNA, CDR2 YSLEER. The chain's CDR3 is CASSLDVSSSYEQYF. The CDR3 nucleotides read TGCGCCAGCAGCCTAGATGTTTCCAGTTCCTACGAGCAGTACTTC.

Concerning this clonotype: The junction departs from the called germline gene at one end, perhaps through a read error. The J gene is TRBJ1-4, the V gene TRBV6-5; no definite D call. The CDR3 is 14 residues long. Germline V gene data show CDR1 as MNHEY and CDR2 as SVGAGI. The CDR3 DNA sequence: TGTGTCAGCAGAATAATTGCAACTAATGAAAAACTGTTTTTT. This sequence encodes CVSRIIATNEKLFF.

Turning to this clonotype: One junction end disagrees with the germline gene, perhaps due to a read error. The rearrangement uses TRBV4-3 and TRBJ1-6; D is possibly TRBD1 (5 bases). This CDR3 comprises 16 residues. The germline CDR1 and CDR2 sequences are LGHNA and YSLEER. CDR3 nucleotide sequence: TGCGCCAGCAGCACCTGGGGCATGGGAAGGAATTCACGCCTCCACTTT. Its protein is CASSTWGMGRNSRLHF.

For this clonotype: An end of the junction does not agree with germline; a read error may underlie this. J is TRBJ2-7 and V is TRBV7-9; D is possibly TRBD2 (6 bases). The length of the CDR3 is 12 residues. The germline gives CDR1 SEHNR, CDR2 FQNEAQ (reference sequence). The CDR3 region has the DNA TGTGCCGGTACGGGAGACGGCAACGAGCACTACTTC. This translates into CAGTGDGNEHYF.

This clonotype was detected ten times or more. The DNA for the CDR3 is TGTGCCAGCAGCTTAGGATGGACTAGCGGGATATCTGAGCAGTTCTTC. As protein: CASSLGWTSGISEQFF. J is TRBJ2-1 and V is TRBV7-8, with TRBD2 matching over 12 bases. Germline V lookup: CDR1 SGHVS, CDR2 FQNEAQ. The length of the CDR3 is 16 residues. V dropped 1 base and J dropped 9; count of bases not matched to a gene: 7.

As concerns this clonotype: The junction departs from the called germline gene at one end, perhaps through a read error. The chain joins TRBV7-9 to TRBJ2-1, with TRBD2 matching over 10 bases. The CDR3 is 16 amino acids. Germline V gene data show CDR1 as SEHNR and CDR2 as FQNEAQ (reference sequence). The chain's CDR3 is CVSSLALAGAYNEQFF. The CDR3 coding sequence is TGTGTCAGCAGTTTAGCCCTAGCGGGGGCCTACAATGAGCAATTCTTC.

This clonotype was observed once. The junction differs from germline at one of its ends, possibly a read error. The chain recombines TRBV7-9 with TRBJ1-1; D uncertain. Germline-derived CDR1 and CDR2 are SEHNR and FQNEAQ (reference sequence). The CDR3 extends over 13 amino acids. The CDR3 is CASRLSANTETFF. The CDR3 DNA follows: TGTGCCAGCAGATTATCCGCGAACACTGAAACTTTCTTT. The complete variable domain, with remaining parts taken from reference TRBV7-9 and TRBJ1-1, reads DTGVSQNPRHKITKRGQNVTFRCDPISEHNRLYWYRQTLGQGPEFLTYFQNEAQLEKSRLLSDRFSAERPKGSFSTLEIQRTEQGDSAMYLCASRLSANTETFFGQGTRLTVV.

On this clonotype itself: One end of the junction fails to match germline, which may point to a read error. CDR3 loop: CVNSPGQGQSYGYAF. The CDR3 region has the DNA TGTGTCAACAGCCCGGGACAGGGTCAGAGCTATGGCTACGCCTTC. The chain combines TRBV11-1 with TRBJ1-2, with TRBD1 matching over 9 bases. Germline CDR1 is SGHAT and CDR2 is FQDESV (reference sequence). The CDR3 is made up of 15 amino acids.

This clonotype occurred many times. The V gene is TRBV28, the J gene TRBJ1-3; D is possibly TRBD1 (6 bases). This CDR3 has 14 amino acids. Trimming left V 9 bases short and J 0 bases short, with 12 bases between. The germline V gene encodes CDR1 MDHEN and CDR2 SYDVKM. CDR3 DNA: TGTGCCAGTGGGGGGGCGAGCTCTGGAAACACCATATATTTT. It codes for CASGGASSGNTIYF. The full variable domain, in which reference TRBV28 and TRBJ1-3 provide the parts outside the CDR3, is DVKVTQSSRYLVKRTGEKVFLECVQDMDHENMFWYRQDPGLGLRLIYFSYDVKMKEKGDIPEGYSVSREKKERFSLILESASTNQTSMYLCASGGASSGNTIYFGEGSWLTVV.

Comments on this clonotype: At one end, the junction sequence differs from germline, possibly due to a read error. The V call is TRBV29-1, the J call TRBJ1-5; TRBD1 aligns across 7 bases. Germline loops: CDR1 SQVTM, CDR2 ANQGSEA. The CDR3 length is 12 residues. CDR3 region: CIVSGQDQPQHF. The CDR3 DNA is TGCATCGTTTCCGGACAGGATCAGCCCCAACATTTT.

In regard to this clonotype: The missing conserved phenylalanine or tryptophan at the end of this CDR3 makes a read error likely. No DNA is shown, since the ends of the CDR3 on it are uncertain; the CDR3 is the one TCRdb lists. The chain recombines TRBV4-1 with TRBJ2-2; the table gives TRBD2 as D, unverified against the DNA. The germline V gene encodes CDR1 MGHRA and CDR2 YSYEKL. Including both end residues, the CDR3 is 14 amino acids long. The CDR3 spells CASNKQGDTGELFS.

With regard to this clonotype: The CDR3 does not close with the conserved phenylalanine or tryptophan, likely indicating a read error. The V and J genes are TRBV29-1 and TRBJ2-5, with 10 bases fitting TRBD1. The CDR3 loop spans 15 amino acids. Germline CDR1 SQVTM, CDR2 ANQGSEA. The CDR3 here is CSVEADRGRAETQYL. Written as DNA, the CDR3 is TGCAGCGTTGAAGCGGACAGGGGGAGAGCAGAGACGCAGTACCTC.

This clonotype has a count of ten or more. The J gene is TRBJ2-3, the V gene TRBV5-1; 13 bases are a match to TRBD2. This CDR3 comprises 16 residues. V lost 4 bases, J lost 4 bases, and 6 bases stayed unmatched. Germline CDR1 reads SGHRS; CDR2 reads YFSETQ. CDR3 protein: CASSPRTSGSADTQYF. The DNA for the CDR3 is TGCGCCAGCAGCCCCCGGACTAGCGGGAGCGCAGATACGCAGTATTTT.

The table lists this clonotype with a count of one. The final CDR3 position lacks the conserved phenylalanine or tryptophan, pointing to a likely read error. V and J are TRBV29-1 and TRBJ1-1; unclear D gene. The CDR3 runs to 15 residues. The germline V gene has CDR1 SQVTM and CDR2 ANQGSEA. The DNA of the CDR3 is TGCAGCGCTTCCCTGGGTTGGGCAATGAACACTGCAGCTTTCTCT. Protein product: CSASLGWAMNTAAFS.

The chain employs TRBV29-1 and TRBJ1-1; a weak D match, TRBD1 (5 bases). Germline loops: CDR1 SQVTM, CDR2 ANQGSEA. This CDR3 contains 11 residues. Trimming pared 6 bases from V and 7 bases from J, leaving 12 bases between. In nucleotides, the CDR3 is TGCAGCGTCAGGAGGACATGTGAAGCTTTCTTT. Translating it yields CSVRRTCEAFF. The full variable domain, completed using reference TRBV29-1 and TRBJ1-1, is SAVISQKPSRDICQRGTSLTIQCQVDSQVTMMFWYRQQPGQSLTLIATANQGSEATYESGFVIDKFPISRPNLTFSTLTVSNMSPEDSSIYLCSVRRTCEAFFGQGTRLTVV.

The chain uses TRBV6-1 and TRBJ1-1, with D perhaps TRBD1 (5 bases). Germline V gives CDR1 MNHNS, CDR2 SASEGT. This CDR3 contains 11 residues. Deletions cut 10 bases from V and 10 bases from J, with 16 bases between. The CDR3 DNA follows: TGTGCCAACAGGCCGGGACGGATAGCTTTCTTT. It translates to CANRPGRIAFF.

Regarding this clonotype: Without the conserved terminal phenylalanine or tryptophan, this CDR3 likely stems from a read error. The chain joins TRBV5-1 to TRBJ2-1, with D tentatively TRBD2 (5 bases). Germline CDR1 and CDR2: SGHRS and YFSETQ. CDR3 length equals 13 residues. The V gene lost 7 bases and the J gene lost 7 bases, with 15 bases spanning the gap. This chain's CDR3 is CASGQIPGNEQFL. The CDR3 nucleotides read TGCGCCAGCGGCCAGATACCGGGGAATGAGCAGTTCCTC.

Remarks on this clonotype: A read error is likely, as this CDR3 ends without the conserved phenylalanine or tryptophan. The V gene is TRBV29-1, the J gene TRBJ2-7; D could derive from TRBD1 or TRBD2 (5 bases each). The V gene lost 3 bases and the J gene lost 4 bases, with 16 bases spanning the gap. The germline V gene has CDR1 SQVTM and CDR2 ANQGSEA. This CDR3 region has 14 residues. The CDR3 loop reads CSVDRGVPTYEQYL. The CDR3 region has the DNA TGCAGCGTTGATAGAGGGGTCCCTACTTACGAGCAGTACCTC.

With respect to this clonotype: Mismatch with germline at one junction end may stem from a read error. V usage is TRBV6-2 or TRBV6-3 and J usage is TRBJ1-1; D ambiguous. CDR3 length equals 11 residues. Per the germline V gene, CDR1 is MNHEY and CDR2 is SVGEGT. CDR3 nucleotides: TGTGTCAGCAGTTCGGCCTGGCCGGCTTTCTTT. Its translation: CVSSSAWPAFF.

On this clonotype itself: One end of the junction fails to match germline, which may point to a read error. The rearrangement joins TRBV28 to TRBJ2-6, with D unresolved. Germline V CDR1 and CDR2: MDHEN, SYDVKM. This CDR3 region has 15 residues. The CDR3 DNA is TGTGCCAACAGTTTACCGCTCTCTGGGGCCAACGTCCTGACTTTC. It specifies CANSLPLSGANVLTF.

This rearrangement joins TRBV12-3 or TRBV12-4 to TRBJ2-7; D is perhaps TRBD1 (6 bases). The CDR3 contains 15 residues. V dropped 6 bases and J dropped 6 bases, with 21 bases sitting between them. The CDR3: CASRPGQNVCREQYF. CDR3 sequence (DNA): TGTGCCAGCAGACCTGGACAGAACGTGTGCCGCGAGCAGTACTTC.

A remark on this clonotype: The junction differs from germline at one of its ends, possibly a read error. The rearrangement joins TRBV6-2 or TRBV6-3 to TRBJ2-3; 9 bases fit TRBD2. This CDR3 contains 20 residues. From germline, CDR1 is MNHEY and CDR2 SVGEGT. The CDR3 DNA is TGTGCCAGCCTACTAGGCCCTAGCGGGAACGTCCCCCCTGGTACAGATACGCAGTTTTTT. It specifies CASLLGPSGNVPPGTDTQFF.

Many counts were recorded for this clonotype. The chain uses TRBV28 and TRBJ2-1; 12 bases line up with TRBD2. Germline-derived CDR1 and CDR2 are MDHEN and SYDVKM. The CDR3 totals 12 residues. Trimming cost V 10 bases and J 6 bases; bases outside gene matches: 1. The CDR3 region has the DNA TGTGCCACTAGCGGGAGGGTCAATGAGCAGTTCTTC. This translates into CATSGRVNEQFF.

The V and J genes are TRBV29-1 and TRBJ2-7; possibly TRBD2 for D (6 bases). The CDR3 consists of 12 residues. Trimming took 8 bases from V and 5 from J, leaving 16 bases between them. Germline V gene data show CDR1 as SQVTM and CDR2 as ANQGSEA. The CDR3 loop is CSSLASDHEQYF. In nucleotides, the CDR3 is TGCAGCTCTCTGGCTAGCGACCACGAGCAGTACTTC.

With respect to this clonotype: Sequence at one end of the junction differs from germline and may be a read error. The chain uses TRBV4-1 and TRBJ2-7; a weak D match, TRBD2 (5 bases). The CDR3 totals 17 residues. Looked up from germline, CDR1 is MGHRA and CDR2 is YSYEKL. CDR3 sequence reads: CASSQVYSVRPSYEQYF. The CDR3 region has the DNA TGCGCCAGCAGCCAAGTCTATAGCGTGAGGCCCTCCTATGAGCAGTACTTC.

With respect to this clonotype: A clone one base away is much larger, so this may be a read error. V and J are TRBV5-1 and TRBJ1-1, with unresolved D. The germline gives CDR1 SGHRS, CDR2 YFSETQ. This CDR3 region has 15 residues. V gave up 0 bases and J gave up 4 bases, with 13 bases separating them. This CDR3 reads CASSLDNPGSTEAFF. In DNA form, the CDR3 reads TGCGCCAGCAGCTTGGATAATCCGGGGAGCACTGAAGCTTTCTTT. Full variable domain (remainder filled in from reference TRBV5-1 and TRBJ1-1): KAGVTQTPRYLIKTRGQQVTLSCSPISGHRSVSWYQQTPGQGLQFLFEYFSETQRNKGNFPGRFSGRQFSNSRSEMNVSTLELGDSALYLCASSLDNPGSTEAFFGQGTRLTVV.

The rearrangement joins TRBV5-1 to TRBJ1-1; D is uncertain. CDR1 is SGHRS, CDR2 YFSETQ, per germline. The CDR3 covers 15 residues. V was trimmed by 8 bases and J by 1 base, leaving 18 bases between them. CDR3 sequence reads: CASSDWPGWNTEAFF. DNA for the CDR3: TGCGCCAGTAGTGACTGGCCGGGGTGGAACACTGAAGCTTTCTTT.

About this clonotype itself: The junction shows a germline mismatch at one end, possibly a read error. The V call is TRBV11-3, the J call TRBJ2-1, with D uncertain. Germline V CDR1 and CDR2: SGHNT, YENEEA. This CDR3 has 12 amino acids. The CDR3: CASSLIADEQLF. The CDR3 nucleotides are TGTGCCAGCAGCTTAATTGCCGATGAGCAGCTCTTC.

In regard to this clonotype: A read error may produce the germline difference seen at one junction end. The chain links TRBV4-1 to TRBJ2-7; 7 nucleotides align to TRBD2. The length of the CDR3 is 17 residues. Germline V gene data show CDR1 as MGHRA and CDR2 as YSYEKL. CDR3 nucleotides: TGCACCAGCAGCAAGGAGAGGACTAGTGGGAGTGTTTACGAGCAGTACTTC. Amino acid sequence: CTSSKERTSGSVYEQYF.